The sample holds one count of the clone carrying this T cell receptor beta chain. The sample belongs to a study of blood T cell repertoires in COVID-19. Study-wide context: Samples came from the United States, Italy and Spain, spanning acute and convalescent COVID-19. T cells, B-cell-depleted T cells, or PBMCs provided the cDNA or gDNA that served as material.

How the authors handled the data: Reference gene primer amplification in the assay estimated nucleated cell counts. Here immunoSEQ multiplex PCR was the method, and the copy in TCRdb shows in-frame clones only, minus some. Clone size and the V and J calls come from that table; the DNA yielded D and trimming. The sample holds approximately 69,000 clones, just under 80% seen once. Germline V CDR1 and CDR2: WSHSY, SAAADI. The length of the CDR3 is 14 residues. The V and J ends lost 7 bases and 2 bases respectively, with 11 bases between them. Sequences were obtained from peripheral blood. This chain uses TRBV10-2 with TRBJ2-2; D is perhaps TRBD2 (6 bases). The receptor was derived from a human donor in a cohort sampled during active COVID-19. The CDR3: CASTPSANTGELFF. The DNA for the CDR3 is TGCGCCAGCACTCCTAGCGCTAACACCGGGGAGCTGTTTTTT.